The present T cell receptor (beta chain) was sequenced within a study of blood T cell repertoires in COVID-19. On the study more broadly: Samples came from the United States, Italy and Spain, spanning acute and convalescent COVID-19. PBMCs, B-cell-depleted T cells, or T cells provided the cDNA or gDNA that made up the material.

Under the authors' procedure: Quantification of nucleated cells was approximated via reference gene primer amplification. Sequencing used immunoSEQ multiplex PCR; TCRdb keeps in-frame clones, though not all of them. Clone size and V and J calls were adopted from that table, with D and trimming inferred from the DNA. Of approximately 200,000 clones in the sample, almost 90% were seen once. CDR1 and CDR2 (germline): SNHLY, FYNNEI. Trimming removed 6 bases from V and 0 bases from J, with 5 bases in between. There are 12 residues in the CDR3. The sequence derives from a woman aged 60-75 years with acute or convalescent COVID-19. The chain uses TRBV2 and TRBJ1-1; no reliable D call. Sequencing was performed on peripheral blood. CDR3 coding DNA: TGTGCCAGCAGGAGGGTGAACACTGAAGCTTTCTTT. Protein sequence: CASRRVNTEAFF.